Listed here is a single T cell receptor beta chain. Regarding time point: after neoadjuvant nivolumab, at surgical resection. Profiled with immunoSEQ multiplex PCR; TCRdb holds only in-frame clones, not every one. The sample consists of more than 30,000 clones, roughly two fifths of them appearing once. The data derive from a study of neoadjuvant anti-PD-1 for oral cavity cancer. Germline lookup yields CDR1 SEHNR and CDR2 FQNEAQ (reference sequence). V lost 1 base to trimming and J lost 4 bases, with 17 bases between them. CDR3 length equals 17 residues. This sample comprised tumor tissue, obtained after nivolumab (anti-PD-1) treatment. This chain connects TRBV7-9 to TRBJ1-3; D is possibly TRBD1 (5 bases). The sequence was obtained from a person aged 35 to 85 with oral cavity squamous cell carcinoma. The CDR3 here is CASSLGQGGASGNTIYF. CDR3 coding DNA: TGTGCCAGCAGCTTAGGTCAGGGCGGCGCCTCCGGAAACACCATATATTTT. Combining the CDR3 with reference TRBV7-9 and TRBJ1-3 gives the whole variable domain DTGVSQNPRHKITKRGQNVTFRCDPISEHNRLYWYRQTLGQGPEFLTYFQNEAQLEKSRLLSDRFSAERPKGSFSTLEIQRTEQGDSAMYLCASSLGQGGASGNTIYFGEGSWLTVV.